These T cell receptor beta chains were read from a single sample in a study of CD8 T cells in ankylosing spondylitis. A single record per CDR3 protein comes from TCRdb applying MiXCR to the 5' RACE reads. The sample gives 400,000 or so distinct CDR3 sequences, more than 25% of which show up once; 0.85% to 1% is in the top ten. The specimen was blood, either unsorted or a sorted T cell fraction (not recorded which). These receptors all stem from a male donor with ankylosing spondylitis. Both conserved end residues are part of each CDR3. The D gene is left open where the match is weak. Expanded clones are given a class, and other clones once, few, many or no size at all.

CDR3: CASSESIAGELFF; DNA: TGTGCCAGCAGTGAAAGTATTGCCGGGGAGCTGTTTTTT; J: TRBJ2-2; D: NA; V: TRBV6-1; length: 13; size: NA
CDR3: CASSYRTGIANTIYF; DNA: TGTGCCAGCAGCTACCGGACAGGGATCGCAAACACCATATATTTT; J: TRBJ1-3; D: TRBD1; V: TRBV13; length: 15; size: NA
CDR3: CATRGRENTGELFF; DNA: TGTGCCACCAGAGGACGGGAGAACACCGGGGAGCTGTTTTTT; J: TRBJ2-2; D: NA; V: TRBV10-3; length: 14; size: NA
CDR3: CSVPGNTEAFF; DNA: TGCAGTGTGCCGGGGAACACTGAAGCTTTCTTT; J: TRBJ1-1; D: NA; V: TRBV20-1; length: 11; size: NA
CDR3: CASSQEPTGNYGYTF; DNA: TGTGCCAGCAGCCAAGAGCCGACAGGGAACTATGGCTACACCTTC; J: TRBJ1-2; D: TRBD1; V: TRBV4-2; length: 15; size: NA
CDR3: CSVDISPGQPYTF; DNA: TGCAGCGTTGATATTTCCCCGGGACAGCCCTACACCTTC; J: TRBJ1-2; D: TRBD1; V: TRBV29-1; length: 13; size: NA
CDR3: CATSRDGTSGISTDTQYF; DNA: TGTGCCACCAGCAGAGATGGAACTAGCGGGATTAGCACAGATACGCAGTATTTT; J: TRBJ2-3; D: TRBD2; V: TRBV15; length: 18; size: NA
CDR3: CASSSDSYETQYF; DNA: TGCGCCAGCAGCTCAGACAGTTACGAGACCCAGTACTTC; J: TRBJ2-5; D: NA; V: TRBV5-1; length: 13; size: few
CDR3: CASSGVIQETQYF; DNA: TGTGCCAGCTCAGGGGTTATCCAAGAGACCCAGTACTTC; J: TRBJ2-5; D: NA; V: TRBV14; length: 13; size: few
CDR3: CASNVYGTSNQPQHF; DNA: TGTGCCAGCAACGTCTACGGGACAAGCAATCAGCCCCAGCATTTT; J: TRBJ1-5; D: NA; V: TRBV6-1; length: 15; size: few
CDR3: CASSLVDRNTGELFF; DNA: TGCGCCAGCAGCTTGGTCGACAGAAACACCGGGGAGCTGTTTTTT; J: TRBJ2-2; D: NA; V: TRBV5-1; length: 15; size: NA
CDR3: CASSHGQVLETQYF; DNA: TGTGCCAGCAGCCACGGACAGGTACTAGAGACCCAGTACTTC; J: TRBJ2-5; D: TRBD1; V: TRBV7-9; length: 14; size: NA
CDR3: CASSGGIERDTIYF; DNA: TGTGCCAGCAGTGGGGGGATCGAAAGGGACACCATATATTTT; J: TRBJ1-3; D: NA; V: TRBV25-1; length: 14; size: NA
CDR3: CASSLYRPGYTF; DNA: TGTGCCAGCAGTTTATACAGACCCGGCTACACCTTC; J: TRBJ1-2; D: NA; V: TRBV12-3/TRBV12-4; length: 12; size: NA
CDR3: CASSPTSGRARGTGELFF; DNA: TGTGCCAGCAGCCCCACTAGCGGGAGGGCCAGAGGCACCGGGGAGCTGTTTTTT; J: TRBJ2-2; D: TRBD2; V: TRBV11-2; length: 18; size: NA
CDR3: CSARGSLARGSTDTQYF; DNA: TGCAGTGCTAGGGGTTCGTTGGCAAGGGGGAGCACAGATACGCAGTATTTT; J: TRBJ2-3; D: NA; V: TRBV20-1; length: 17; size: NA
CDR3: CASSPPRRNTGELFF; DNA: TGTGCCAGCAGCCCACCGCGCCGAAACACCGGGGAGCTGTTTTTT; J: TRBJ2-2; D: NA; V: TRBV7-8; length: 15; size: few
CDR3: CSARDGGYWTDTQYF; DNA: TGCAGTGCTAGAGACGGGGGGTATTGGACAGATACGCAGTATTTT; J: TRBJ2-3; D: TRBD2; V: TRBV20-1; length: 15; size: NA
CDR3: CASSLKDTEGSPLHF; DNA: TGCGCCAGCAGCTTGAAGGACACCGAGGGGTCACCCCTCCACTTT; J: TRBJ1-6; D: NA; V: TRBV5-1; length: 15; size: NA
CDR3: CASSRQGPRTEAFF; DNA: TGTGCCAGCAGCCGACAGGGCCCGAGGACTGAAGCTTTCTTT; J: TRBJ1-1; D: TRBD1; V: TRBV7-9; length: 14; size: NA
CDR3: CSAEDRWNYGYTF; DNA: TGCAGTGCTGAGGACAGGTGGAACTATGGCTACACCTTC; J: TRBJ1-2; D: TRBD1; V: TRBV20-1; length: 13; size: NA
CDR3: CASSQGTSGLTGELFF; DNA: TGTGCCAGCAGCCAAGGGACTAGCGGACTCACCGGGGAGCTGTTTTTT; J: TRBJ2-2; D: TRBD2; V: TRBV4-2; length: 16; size: few
CDR3: CASSQGWQLLANTGELFF; DNA: TGTGCCAGCAGCCAAGGGTGGCAGCTACTCGCGAACACCGGGGAGCTGTTTTTT; J: TRBJ2-2; D: NA; V: TRBV3-1; length: 18; size: few
CDR3: CAISETLAGGPSTDTQYF; DNA: TGTGCCATCAGTGAGACTCTAGCGGGAGGACCTAGCACAGATACGCAGTATTTT; J: TRBJ2-3; D: TRBD2; V: TRBV10-3; length: 18; size: NA
CDR3: CASSPQGGGLDTEAFF; DNA: TGTGCCAGCAGTCCACAGGGAGGGGGTCTCGACACTGAAGCTTTCTTT; J: TRBJ1-1; D: NA; V: TRBV12-3/TRBV12-4; length: 16; size: NA
CDR3: CASSLASGRARSVTQYF; DNA: TGTGCCAGCAGTTTAGCTAGCGGGAGGGCCAGGTCGGTTACGCAGTATTTT; J: TRBJ2-3; D: TRBD2; V: TRBV12-3/TRBV12-4; length: 17; size: NA
CDR3: CASSLELARGETQYF; DNA: TGTGCCAGCAGCTTAGAACTAGCCCGGGGAGAGACCCAGTACTTC; J: TRBJ2-5; D: NA; V: TRBV7-9; length: 15; size: few
CDR3: CASSFDRGLRTGELFF; DNA: TGCGCCAGCAGCTTCGACAGGGGCCTTAGAACCGGGGAGCTGTTTTTT; J: TRBJ2-2; D: TRBD1; V: TRBV5-1; length: 16; size: many
CDR3: CASSLAAYSGNTIYF; DNA: TGCGCCAGCAGCTTGGCGGCGTACTCTGGAAACACCATATATTTT; J: TRBJ1-3; D: NA; V: TRBV5-1; length: 15; size: few
CDR3: CSANPPGLEQFF; DNA: TGCAGTGCTAATCCCCCGGGACTAGAGCAGTTCTTC; J: TRBJ2-1; D: TRBD2; V: TRBV20-1; length: 12; size: few
CDR3: CSAQLLLAGSYNEQFF; DNA: TGCAGTGCTCAATTGCTACTAGCGGGATCCTACAATGAGCAGTTCTTC; J: TRBJ2-1; D: TRBD2; V: TRBV20-1; length: 16; size: few
CDR3: CASSQGEGQVNSPLHF; DNA: TGTGCCAGCAGCCAAGGGGAGGGACAGGTTAATTCACCCCTCCACTTT; J: TRBJ1-6; D: TRBD1; V: TRBV4-2; length: 16; size: NA
CDR3: CASTLAGNNEQFF; DNA: TGCGCCAGCACATTAGCGGGGAATAATGAGCAGTTCTTC; J: TRBJ2-1; D: TRBD2; V: TRBV5-1; length: 13; size: few
CDR3: CASSPTGTAYSYEQYF; DNA: TGTGCCAGCAGTCCGACCGGGACAGCCTACTCCTACGAGCAGTACTTC; J: TRBJ2-7; D: TRBD1; V: TRBV3-1; length: 16; size: NA
CDR3: CSVTGFSLEQFF; DNA: TGCAGCGTGACCGGGTTCTCCCTTGAGCAGTTCTTC; J: TRBJ2-1; D: NA; V: TRBV29-1; length: 12; size: few
CDR3: CASSLQATNEKLFF; DNA: TGTGCCAGCAGCTTACAGGCAACTAATGAAAAACTGTTTTTT; J: TRBJ1-4; D: NA; V: TRBV7-2; length: 14; size: few
CDR3: CASSFLGLAGETQYF; DNA: TGTGCCAGCAGCTTCTTAGGGCTAGCGGGAGAGACCCAGTACTTC; J: TRBJ2-5; D: TRBD2; V: TRBV7-2; length: 15; size: few
CDR3: CSAYVRQGGEQYF; DNA: TGCAGTGCATATGTCCGACAGGGAGGAGAGCAGTACTTC; J: TRBJ2-7; D: NA; V: TRBV20-1; length: 13; size: NA
CDR3: CASSLNVGREFF; DNA: TGCGCCAGCAGCTTGAACGTCGGACGGGAGTTCTTC; J: TRBJ2-1; D: NA; V: TRBV5-1; length: 12; size: few
CDR3: CSAYEGGENSPLHF; DNA: TGCAGTGCTTATGAGGGGGGAGAAAATTCACCCCTCCACTTT; J: TRBJ1-6; D: NA; V: TRBV20-1; length: 14; size: few
CDR3: CASTELGSGDTQYF; DNA: TGTGCCAGCACCGAACTGGGGTCGGGGGATACGCAGTATTTT; J: TRBJ2-3; D: NA; V: TRBV11-2; length: 14; size: NA
CDR3: CASSLFTGAGNTIYF; DNA: TGTGCCAGCAGCTTATTTACCGGGGCTGGAAACACCATATATTTT; J: TRBJ1-3; D: NA; V: TRBV7-2; length: 15; size: NA
CDR3: CASRAGSGTGELFF; DNA: TGCGCCAGCCGAGCGGGATCAGGGACTGGGGAGCTGTTTTTT; J: TRBJ2-2; D: TRBD2; V: TRBV5-1; length: 14; size: many
CDR3: CSARGVGGVVTDTQYF; DNA: TGCAGTGCTAGAGGCGTAGGGGGAGTTGTCACAGATACGCAGTATTTT; J: TRBJ2-3; D: NA; V: TRBV20-1; length: 16; size: few
CDR3: CASIRGQTNTGELFF; DNA: TGTGCCAGCATAAGGGGACAGACGAACACCGGGGAGCTGTTTTTT; J: TRBJ2-2; D: TRBD1; V: TRBV2; length: 15; size: NA
CDR3: CASSHHGGRNEQFF; DNA: TGTGCCAGCAGCCACCACGGGGGAAGGAATGAGCAGTTCTTC; J: TRBJ2-1; D: NA; V: TRBV4-2; length: 14; size: few
CDR3: CSARDGQGADTGELFF; DNA: TGCAGTGCTAGAGATGGACAGGGGGCGGACACCGGGGAGCTGTTTTTT; J: TRBJ2-2; D: TRBD1; V: TRBV20-1; length: 16; size: few
CDR3: CASSSGQGGADTQYF; DNA: TGCGCCAGCAGCTCGGGACAGGGGGGGGCAGATACGCAGTATTTT; J: TRBJ2-3; D: TRBD1; V: TRBV5-1; length: 15; size: few
CDR3: CASSFRVSNQPQHF; DNA: TGTGCCAGCAGCTTCAGGGTTAGCAATCAGCCCCAGCATTTT; J: TRBJ1-5; D: NA; V: TRBV7-2; length: 14; size: NA
CDR3: CASSRGAEAFF; DNA: TGTGCCAGCTCTCGGGGAGCTGAAGCTTTCTTT; J: TRBJ1-1; D: NA; V: TRBV12-3/TRBV12-4; length: 11; size: few
CDR3: CSASSSAQETQYF; DNA: TGCAGTGCTTCATCTAGCGCCCAAGAGACCCAGTACTTC; J: TRBJ2-5; D: NA; V: TRBV20-1; length: 13; size: few